This TCR beta chain is from a study of T cell repertoires in cytomegalovirus infection. Study summary: In the study, CMV epitopes included recently identified HLA-C-restricted and well-studied HLA-B-restricted ones. Public TCR beta signatures were indicative of both CMV infection and a matching HLA type. Study-level results: Cumulative public TCR beta family frequency identified carriers of CMV plus the relevant HLA. HLA-C-restricted CMV clonotypes gave the most frequent clonotype in two of eight donors.

TCRdb ran MiXCR on the reads and lists one entry per CDR3 protein. Of approximately 70,000 distinct CDR3 sequences listed, 20% were seen once; the top ten hold approximately 61%. The CDR3 totals 13 residues. Germline assignment: CDR1 LNHNV and CDR2 YYDKDF (reference sequence). V was clipped by 4 bases and J by 6 bases, with 7 bases between them. Note on this clonotype: The target antigen is unknown.

The clonotype originates from a human donor in good health (CMV status not recorded). Some clones in this sample may be carry-over from other donors' samples. Sample: CD8+ T cells from cultured PBMCs, taken from culture after CMV antigen stimulation. The gene calls are TRBV15 and TRBJ1-6; D is uncertain. This CDR3 reads CATSNSPNSPLHF. CDR3 in DNA: TGTGCCACCAGCAACTCCCCTAATTCACCCCTCCACTTT.